This TCR beta chain was identified in a study of blood T cell repertoires in COVID-19. About the research overall: The United States, Italy and Spain were the sources of the acute and convalescent COVID-19 samples. PBMCs, B-cell-depleted T cells, or T cells were the source of the cDNA or gDNA that made up the material.

In the source study's methods: Counts of nucleated cells, estimated from reference gene primer amplification, were obtained. Some clones are missing from TCRdb's copy, which holds only in-frame ones; the method was immunoSEQ multiplex PCR. D and trimming were read from the DNA, whereas the V and J calls and clone size are those reported in that table. The top ten clones hold 1.5% to 2% of a sample with 200,000 to 250,000 clones, around 81% of them seen once. The V and J ends lost 1 base and 2 bases respectively, with 3 bases between them. The CDR3 spans 12 residues. The germline CDR1 and CDR2 sequences are LGHDT and YNNKEL (reference sequence). Details on this clone: The identical CDR3 is also encoded by other nucleotide sequences in the sample.

This chain connects TRBV3-1 (or the pseudogene TRBV3-2) to TRBJ2-7; D not resolved. This clonotype was obtained from a man aged 25-45 years who had recovered from COVID-19. The sequencing input was peripheral blood. CDR3 DNA: TGTGCCAGCAGCCAAGGCGCCTACGAGCAGTACTTC. This sequence encodes CASSQGAYEQYF.